This entry features one T cell receptor beta chain sequence. There is no known antigen for this receptor. No quality values exist for individual bases; no much larger clone is one base distant. From its cysteine to its phenylalanine, the CDR3 spans 14 amino acids. Only the CDR3 region is kept as DNA, spanning 42 bases read in frame from base 1. The V end loses 2 bases and the J end loses 0 bases, and a stretch of 7 bases separates them. Looking up the germline V gene yields CDR1 MNHEY and CDR2 SVGAGI. This sample stems from a study of T cell responses to AZD1222 COVID-19 vaccine (dated by TCRdb to about 2021). For the study in its entirety: A total of 230 to 250 trial participants underwent TCR sequencing, of whom nearly 210 had received two doses of AZD1222 and approximately 25 had received two doses of the MenACWY control vaccine. Trial participants were enrolled into age subgroups of 18-55, 56-69 and 70-plus years, which contained about 150, 28 and 57 TCR-sequenced participants, respectively.

This specimen's time point label, per the study, means: about 28 days (+/-7) after the second vaccine dose. AZD1222 recipients with second doses at about 4 weeks or about 12 weeks were pooled, because spike-specific TCR depth and breadth did not differ between schedules. Vaccinee samples came from UK trials COV001 and COV002, including a single-blind randomized controlled phase 2/3 trial of AZD1222 (ChAdOx1 nCoV-19) in healthy adults. For TCRbeta chain sequencing, PBMC samples from trial participants were taken at day 0 and at day 28 after the second dose. The research as a whole found: Participants were mostly white British and included more females than males, and it was suggested by the authors that clonal diversity may have been underestimated. Spike-specific TCR breadth and depth rose significantly after two AZD1222 doses compared with day 0 and with MenACWY recipients. Because no day 14 peak-response samples were available, the repertoires could be characterized only after the peak T cell response. In the small 56-69-year group, the increase in depth fell short of significance, most likely because of low power. The whole spike protein was spanned by vaccine-associated CD4 TCRs, and dominant responses were seen in regions 160-218 and 743-854. Conclusions about previously exposed vaccinees are limited, since just five to seven AZD1222 recipients were seropositive for SARS-CoV-2 at baseline. Epitopes outside the regions mutated in the B.1.351 and B.1.1.7 variants were reportedly recognized by nearly half of the unique spike-specific TCRs.

The CDR3 regions of human TCRbeta chains were analyzed by immunosequencing. The original pipeline was this. TCRs in the repertoires were compared against a reference library of SARS-CoV-2-specific TCRs that had been generated with the MIRA antigen-specificity platform. Breadth was defined as the fraction of unique TCRs that were SARS-CoV-2-associated, and depth was defined as the fraction of total T cells that were SARS-CoV-2-associated. Each spike-specific TCR was assigned to its reactive spike region and to a CD4 or CD8 class using the MIRA data. Log10-transformed breadth and depth values were compared by one-way ANOVA with Sidak's multiple comparisons tests. TCRdb holds this immuneACCESS table with in-frame rearrangements only. Some clones are missing; in checked studies, unresolved V genes explain under half, and the rest has no known cause. Clone size and the V and J calls come from that table; the DNA yielded D and trimming. The sample contains more than 95,000 clones, around nine tenths of them found a single time. Together, the top ten hold approximately 7.1% of the sample.

This chain joins TRBV6-5 to TRBJ1-2, with the D segment identity uncertain. The sequence derives from an adult who received the AZD1222 COVID-19 vaccine. This specimen was peripheral blood, taken 28 days after the second AZD1222 dose. At the DNA level, the sequence is TGTGCCAGCAGTTACGGGGTAGCTAACTATGGCTACACCTTC. Its protein product is CASSYGVANYGYTF.